The rows below give T cell receptor beta chains drawn from one sample of a study of T-cell reconstitution after alpha-beta-depleted transplantation in children. One entry per CDR3 protein results from TCRdb running MiXCR on the PCR reads. This table holds some 490,000 distinct CDR3 sequences, approximately 12% found once. Sample: PBMCs from the stem cell graft donor, taken from the stem cell graft. These receptor sequences come from a human donor who donated a stem cell graft to a child with combined immunodeficiency. CDR3s include the opening cysteine and the closing phenylalanine or tryptophan. The D gene is left open where the match is weak. Not every row has a clone size; where given, it reads once, few, many or a size class.

many	TRBJ2-7	NA	TRBV7-8	CASSQGGTAYEQYF	TGTGCCAGCAGCCAGGGGGGAACGGCCTACGAGCAGTACTTC
NA	TRBJ2-1	TRBD2	TRBV20-1	CSARGLAGGWMFGNEQFF	TGCAGTGCGCGGGGACTAGCGGGAGGATGGATGTTTGGCAATGAGCAGTTCTTC
NA	TRBJ2-5	NA	TRBV12-3/TRBV12-4	CASSLMGRETQYF	TGTGCCAGCAGTTTAATGGGTAGGGAGACCCAGTACTTC
NA	TRBJ2-2	TRBD1	TRBV7-9	CASSSTGTGATGELFF	TGTGCCAGCAGCTCGACCGGGACAGGGGCGACCGGGGAGCTGTTTTTT
many	TRBJ1-3	NA	TRBV10-3	CATRTDSSGNTIYF	TGTGCCACCCGGACCGATTCCTCTGGAAACACCATATATTTT
few	TRBJ2-1	TRBD2	TRBV4-2	CASSQGGLGDYNEQFF	TGTGCCAGCAGCCAAGGGGGACTAGGGGACTACAATGAGCAGTTCTTC
few	TRBJ2-5	TRBD1	TRBV12-3/TRBV12-4	CASTETGAGSETQYF	TGTGCCAGCACCGAGACAGGGGCCGGGTCAGAGACCCAGTACTTC
NA	TRBJ2-7	NA	TRBV9	CASSAKGLAYEQYF	TGTGCCAGCAGCGCAAAGGGTTTAGCCTACGAGCAGTACTTC
few	TRBJ1-2	NA	TRBV6-5	CASSYSAVSDGYTF	TGTGCCAGCAGTTACTCGGCGGTGTCGGACGGCTACACCTTC
NA	TRBJ2-3	NA	TRBV5-1	CASSWGSAADTQYF	TGCGCCAGCAGCTGGGGATCAGCCGCAGATACGCAGTATTTT
many	TRBJ1-6	NA	TRBV4-3	CASSQFSKGQSPLHF	TGCGCCAGCAGCCAATTTTCCAAGGGGCAATCACCCCTCCACTTT
many	TRBJ1-1	NA	TRBV29-1	CSVSNELVTEAFF	TGCAGCGTATCAAACGAATTGGTGACTGAAGCTTTCTTT
many	TRBJ2-1	NA	TRBV4-3	CASSQDPWENEQFF	TGCGCCAGCAGCCAAGATCCTTGGGAGAATGAGCAGTTCTTC
NA	TRBJ2-2	TRBD2	TRBV20-1	CSARRAGALSSGELFF	TGCAGTGCTAGACGAGCGGGGGCCCTTTCTTCCGGGGAGCTGTTTTTT
few	TRBJ1-3	NA	TRBV25-1	CASSGNLGGSGNTIYF	TGTGCCAGCAGTGGGAACCTAGGGGGCTCTGGAAACACCATATATTTT
NA	TRBJ1-2	TRBD1	TRBV27	CASSSTWTGRGGYTF	TGTGCCAGCAGTTCCACCTGGACAGGACGCGGGGGCTACACCTTC
NA	TRBJ2-7	NA	TRBV7-2	CASSLAGLSSYEQYF	TGTGCCAGCAGCTTAGCGGGGCTAAGCTCCTACGAGCAGTACTTC
NA	TRBJ2-1	TRBD2	TRBV7-2	CASSFSGYSYNEQFF	TGTGCCAGCAGCTTTAGCGGGTACTCCTACAATGAGCAGTTCTTC
NA	TRBJ2-2	NA	TRBV30	CAYDSSGELFF	TGTGCCTACGACAGCTCCGGGGAGCTGTTTTTT
NA	TRBJ1-4	TRBD1	TRBV7-2	CASSKGQGDEKLFF	TGTGCCAGCAGCAAGGGACAGGGGGACGAAAAACTGTTTTTT
NA	TRBJ2-7	NA	TRBV7-9	CASTGGPGSPYEQYF	TGTGCCAGCACCGGGGGTCCGGGGAGTCCCTACGAGCAGTACTTC
few	TRBJ2-1	NA	TRBV29-1	CSVEDGFGLTEQFF	TGCAGCGTTGAAGACGGGTTCGGACTTACCGAGCAGTTCTTC
NA	TRBJ1-6	TRBD1	TRBV10-2	CASSEWIGRGFSPLHF	TGCGCCAGCAGTGAGTGGATTGGCAGGGGGTTTTCACCCCTCCACTTT
few	TRBJ2-7	NA	TRBV5-5	CASRRDDLSYEQYF	TGTGCCAGCCGCAGGGACGACCTCTCCTACGAGCAGTACTTC
NA	TRBJ2-1	TRBD2	TRBV9	CASSTGLAGLYEQFF	TGTGCCAGCAGCACGGGACTAGCGGGACTCTATGAGCAGTTCTTC
few	TRBJ2-1	TRBD1	TRBV27	CASSTRQQGALSNEQFF	TGTGCCAGCAGCACCCGCCAACAGGGGGCGCTTTCCAATGAGCAGTTCTTC
NA	TRBJ1-6	NA	TRBV18	CASSPEGVRSSPLHF	TGTGCCAGCTCACCTGAGGGGGTAAGAAGTTCACCCCTCCACTTT
many	TRBJ2-3	NA	TRBV5-1	CASSRSGDSTDTQYF	TGCGCCAGCAGTAGATCGGGGGATAGCACAGATACGCAGTATTTT
few	TRBJ2-7	TRBD1	TRBV6-5	CASSSTGEGPLGDEQYF	TGTGCCAGCAGTTCGACAGGGGAAGGGCCTCTGGGGGACGAGCAGTACTTC
many	TRBJ1-2	NA	TRBV12-3/TRBV12-4	CASRRMGTPNYGYTF	TGTGCCAGCAGGAGAATGGGGACCCCTAACTATGGCTACACCTTC
NA	TRBJ2-5	TRBD1	TRBV6-1	CASRPPTGQQETQYF	TGTGCCAGCAGACCCCCGACAGGGCAACAAGAGACCCAGTACTTC